This section outlines one T cell receptor (beta chain) sequence together with its context. Its antigen is undetermined. With V trimmed by 3 bases and J by 7 bases, 3 bases remained unmatched. Germline values: CDR1 KGHSH, CDR2 LQKENI. The CDR3 is 13 amino acids. A CD45RA+ naive subset and a CD45RA-negative memory subset were split from CD4+ cells. Authors' processing steps: Filtering differed because ImmunoSEQ produced junction-only sequences that carried no quality scores. Data came from immunoSEQ multiplex PCR; TCRdb stores just in-frame clones and leaves some out. The V and J calls and clone size are taken from that table; D and trimming were inferred from the DNA. The sample has over a million clones; over 95% are singletons. This specimen belongs to a study of shared clonotypes between healthy human individuals. Study findings and constraints: Naive subsets, compared against memory subsets, generally had larger estimated richness values. The study sampled only blood, and tissue repertoires likely differ.

The chain has TRBV18 and TRBJ1-5; TRBD1 matches 7 bases. The sequencing sample was made of naive CD4+ T cells sorted from blood. Subset reported: CD45RA+ positively selected. The sequence came from a man aged 25-45 years in good health. As DNA, the CDR3 is TGTGCCAGCTCACCGGGACAGCTACAGCCCCAGCATTTT. Its translation: CASSPGQLQPQHF.